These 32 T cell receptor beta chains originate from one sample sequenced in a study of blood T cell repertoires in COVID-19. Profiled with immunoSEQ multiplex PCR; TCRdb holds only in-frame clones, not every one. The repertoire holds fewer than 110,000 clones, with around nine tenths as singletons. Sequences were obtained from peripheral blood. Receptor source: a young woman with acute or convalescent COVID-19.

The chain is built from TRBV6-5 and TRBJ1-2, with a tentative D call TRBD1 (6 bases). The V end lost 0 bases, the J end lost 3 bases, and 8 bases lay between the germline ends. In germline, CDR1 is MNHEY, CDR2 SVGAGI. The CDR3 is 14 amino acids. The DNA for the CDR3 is TGTGCCAGCAGTTACTCGTACAGGGACTATGGCTACACCTTC. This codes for CASSYSYRDYGYTF.

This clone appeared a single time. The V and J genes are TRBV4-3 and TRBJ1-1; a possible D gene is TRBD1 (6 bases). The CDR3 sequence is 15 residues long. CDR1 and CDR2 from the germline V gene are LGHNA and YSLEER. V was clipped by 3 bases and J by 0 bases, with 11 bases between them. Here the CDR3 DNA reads TGCGCCAGCAGCCATCTGGACAGAGTGAACACTGAAGCTTTCTTT. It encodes CASSHLDRVNTEAFF.

This chain's CDR3 is CASRLGLYEQYF. DNA for the CDR3: TGTGCCAGCCGGTTGGGGCTTTACGAGCAGTACTTC. The V gene is TRBV6-5, the J gene TRBJ2-7; TRBD1 is a possible D gene (5 bases). This CDR3 comprises 12 residues. Trimming stripped 8 bases from V and 4 bases from J, with 12 bases between. Per the germline V gene, CDR1 is MNHEY and CDR2 is SVGAGI.

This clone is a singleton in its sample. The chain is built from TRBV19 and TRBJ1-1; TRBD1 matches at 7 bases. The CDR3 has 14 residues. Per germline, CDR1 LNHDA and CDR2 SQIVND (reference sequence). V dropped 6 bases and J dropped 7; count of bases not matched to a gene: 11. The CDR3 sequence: CASSPGTARNEAFF. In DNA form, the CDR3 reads TGTGCCAGTAGCCCCGGGACAGCAAGAAATGAAGCTTTCTTT.

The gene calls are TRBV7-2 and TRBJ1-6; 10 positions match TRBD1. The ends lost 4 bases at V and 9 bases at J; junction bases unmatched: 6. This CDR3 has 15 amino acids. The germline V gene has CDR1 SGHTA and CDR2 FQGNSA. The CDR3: CASSYGTGVSSPLHF. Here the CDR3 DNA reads TGTGCCAGCAGCTACGGGACAGGGGTCTCTTCACCCCTCCACTTT. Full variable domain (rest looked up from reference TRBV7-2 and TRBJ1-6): GAGVSQSPSNKVTEKGKDVELRCDPISGHTALYWYRQSLGQGLEFLIYFQGNSAPDKSGLPSDRFSAERTGGSVSTLTIQRTQQEDSAVYLCASSYGTGVSSPLHFGNGTRLTVT.

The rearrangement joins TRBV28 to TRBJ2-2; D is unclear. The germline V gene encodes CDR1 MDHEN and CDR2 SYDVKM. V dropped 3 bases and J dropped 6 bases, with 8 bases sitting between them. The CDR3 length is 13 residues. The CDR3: CASSLVLSGELFF. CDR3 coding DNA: TGTGCCAGCAGTTTGGTACTTTCCGGGGAGCTGTTTTTT.

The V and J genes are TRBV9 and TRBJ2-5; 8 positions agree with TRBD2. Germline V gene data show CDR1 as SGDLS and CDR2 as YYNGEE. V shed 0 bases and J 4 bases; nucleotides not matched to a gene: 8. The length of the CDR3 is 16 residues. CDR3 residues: CASSVANGRAGETQYF. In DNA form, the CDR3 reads TGTGCCAGCAGCGTAGCCAACGGGAGGGCCGGAGAGACCCAGTACTTC.

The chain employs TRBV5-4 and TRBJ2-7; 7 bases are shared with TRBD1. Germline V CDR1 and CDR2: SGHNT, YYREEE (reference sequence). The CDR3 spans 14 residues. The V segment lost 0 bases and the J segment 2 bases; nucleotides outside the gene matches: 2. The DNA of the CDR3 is TGTGCCAGCAGCTTGGAACAGGGGACCTACGAGCAGTACTTC. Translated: CASSLEQGTYEQYF. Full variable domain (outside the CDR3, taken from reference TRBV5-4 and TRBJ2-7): ETGVTQSPTHLIKTRGQQVTLRCSSQSGHNTVSWYQQALGQGPQFIFQYYREEENGRGNFPPRFSGLQFPNYSSELNVNALELDDSALYLCASSLEQGTYEQYFGPGTRLTVT.

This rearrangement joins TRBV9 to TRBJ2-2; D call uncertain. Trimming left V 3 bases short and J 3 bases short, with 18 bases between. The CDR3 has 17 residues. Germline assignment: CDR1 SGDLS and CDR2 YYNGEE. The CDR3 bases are TGTGCCAGCAGCGGAGGCCTGATTGGTCCGTACACCGGGGAGCTGTTTTTT. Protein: CASSGGLIGPYTGELFF.

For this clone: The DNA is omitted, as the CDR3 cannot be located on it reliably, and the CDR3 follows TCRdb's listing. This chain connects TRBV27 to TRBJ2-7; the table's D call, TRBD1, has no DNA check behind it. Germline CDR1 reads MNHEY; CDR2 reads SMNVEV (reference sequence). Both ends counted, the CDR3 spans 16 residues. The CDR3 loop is CASSLSLRTALYEQYF.

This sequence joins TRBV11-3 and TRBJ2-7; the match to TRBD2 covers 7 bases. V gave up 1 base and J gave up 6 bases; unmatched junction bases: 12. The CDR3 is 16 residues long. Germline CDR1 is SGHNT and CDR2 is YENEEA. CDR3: CASSLVVTSELFEQYF. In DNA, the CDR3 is TGTGCCAGCAGCTTAGTAGTTACTAGCGAGTTGTTCGAGCAGTACTTC.

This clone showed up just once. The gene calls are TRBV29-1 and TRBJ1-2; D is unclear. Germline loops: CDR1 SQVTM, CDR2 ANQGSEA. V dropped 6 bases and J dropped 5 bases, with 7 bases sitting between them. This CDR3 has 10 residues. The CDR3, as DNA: TGCAGCGTCGAGCAATATGGCTACACCTTC. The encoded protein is CSVEQYGYTF.

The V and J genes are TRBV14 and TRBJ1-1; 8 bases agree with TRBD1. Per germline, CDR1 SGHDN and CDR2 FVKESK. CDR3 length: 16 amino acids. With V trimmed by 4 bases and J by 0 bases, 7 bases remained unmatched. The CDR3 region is CASSPPGQDMNTEAFF. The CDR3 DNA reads TGTGCCAGCAGCCCTCCGGGACAGGACATGAACACTGAAGCTTTCTTT. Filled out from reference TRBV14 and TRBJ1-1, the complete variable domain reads EAGVTQFPSHSVIEKGQTVTLRCDPISGHDNLYWYRRVMGKEIKFLLHFVKESKQDESGMPNNRFLAERTGGTYSTLKVQPAELEDSGVYFCASSPPGQDMNTEAFFGQGTRLTVV.

This CDR3 reads CASSFRGLEGTEAFF. The CDR3 DNA follows: TGCGCCAGCAGCTTCAGGGGGCTCGAAGGCACTGAAGCTTTCTTT. The V gene is TRBV5-1, the J gene TRBJ1-1; 8 nucleotides line up with TRBD1. Germline-derived CDR1 and CDR2 are SGHRS and YFSETQ. The V and J ends lost 2 bases and 4 bases, in that order; junction bases with no gene match: 7. The CDR3 spans 15 residues.

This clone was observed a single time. Here the CDR3 reads CASDSGVAEAFF. CDR3 DNA sequence: TGTGCCAGCGATTCAGGGGTAGCTGAAGCTTTCTTT. The chain uses TRBV28 and TRBJ1-1; D is possibly TRBD1 (6 bases). Looked up from germline, CDR1 is MDHEN and CDR2 is SYDVKM. The CDR3 covers 12 residues. V gave up 8 bases and J gave up 6 bases, with 13 bases separating them.

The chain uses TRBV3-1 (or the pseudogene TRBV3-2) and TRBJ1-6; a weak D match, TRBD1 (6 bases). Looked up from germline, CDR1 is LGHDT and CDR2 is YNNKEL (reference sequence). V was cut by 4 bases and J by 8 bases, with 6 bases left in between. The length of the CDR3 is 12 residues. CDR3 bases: TGTGCCAGCAGCCCAGGGGATTCACCCCTCCACTTT. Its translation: CASSPGDSPLHF.

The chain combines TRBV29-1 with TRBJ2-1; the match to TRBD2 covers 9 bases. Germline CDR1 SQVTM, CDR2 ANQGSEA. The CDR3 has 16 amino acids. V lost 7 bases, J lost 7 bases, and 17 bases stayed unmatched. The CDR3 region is CSGLVAGVGGRNEQFF. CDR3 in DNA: TGCAGCGGTCTAGTAGCGGGAGTAGGAGGACGAAATGAGCAGTTCTTC.

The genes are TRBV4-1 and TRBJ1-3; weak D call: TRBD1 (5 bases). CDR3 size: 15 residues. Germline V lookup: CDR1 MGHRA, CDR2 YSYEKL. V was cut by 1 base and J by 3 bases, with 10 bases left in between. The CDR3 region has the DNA TGCGCCAGCAGCCAAGGACAGCTAAATGGAAACACCATATATTTT. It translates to CASSQGQLNGNTIYF.

DNA for the CDR3: TGCAGTGCCAGTACTAGAGATACGCAGTATTTT. Its protein is CSASTRDTQYF. The chain links TRBV20-1 to TRBJ2-3; maybe TRBD2 (5 bases). The CDR3 is made up of 11 amino acids. Germline CDR1 reads DFQATT; CDR2 reads SNEGSKA (reference sequence). V was clipped by 6 bases and J by 5 bases, with 9 bases between them.

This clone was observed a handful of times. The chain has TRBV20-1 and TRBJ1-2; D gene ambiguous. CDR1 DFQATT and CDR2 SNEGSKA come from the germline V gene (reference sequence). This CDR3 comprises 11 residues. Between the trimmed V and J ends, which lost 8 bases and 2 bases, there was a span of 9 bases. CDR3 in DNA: TGCAGTACGAGGGCGAACTATGGCTACACCTTC. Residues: CSTRANYGYTF.

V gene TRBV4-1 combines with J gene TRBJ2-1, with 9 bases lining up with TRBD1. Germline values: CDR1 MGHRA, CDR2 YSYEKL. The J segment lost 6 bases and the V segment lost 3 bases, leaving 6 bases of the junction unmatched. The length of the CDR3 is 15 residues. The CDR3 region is CASSQTGDRVNEQFF. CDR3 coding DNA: TGCGCCAGCAGCCAGACGGGGGACAGGGTCAATGAGCAGTTCTTC.

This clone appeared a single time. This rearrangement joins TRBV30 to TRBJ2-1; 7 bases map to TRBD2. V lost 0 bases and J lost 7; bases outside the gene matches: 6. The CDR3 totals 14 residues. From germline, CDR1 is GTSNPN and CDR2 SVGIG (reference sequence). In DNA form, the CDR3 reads TGTGCCTGGAGTGTTCTTGGACTAGTGAATGAGCAGTTCTTC. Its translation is CAWSVLGLVNEQFF.

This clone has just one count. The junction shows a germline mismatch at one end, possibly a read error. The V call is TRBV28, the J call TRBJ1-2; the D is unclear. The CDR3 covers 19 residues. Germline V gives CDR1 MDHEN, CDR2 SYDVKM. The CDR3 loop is CASSTQPPVVLPPYYGYTF. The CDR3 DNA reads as TGTGCCAGCAGTACCCAGCCCCCCGTGGTCCTGCCCCCCTACTATGGCTACACTTTC.

The CDR3 DNA reads TGTGCCAGCAGTTACCGGCAGGATAATCAGCCCCAGCATTTT. Its protein is CASSYRQDNQPQHF. The chain links TRBV6-6 to TRBJ1-5; D ambiguous. V was trimmed by 2 bases and J by 4 bases, leaving 9 bases between them. Germline V gene data show CDR1 as MNHNY and CDR2 as SVGAGI (reference sequence). The CDR3 is 14 amino acids.

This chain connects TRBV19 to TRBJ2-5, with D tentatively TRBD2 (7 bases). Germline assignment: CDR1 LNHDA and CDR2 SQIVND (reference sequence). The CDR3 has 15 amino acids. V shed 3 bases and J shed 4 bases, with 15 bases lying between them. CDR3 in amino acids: CASSIEGGRLETQYF. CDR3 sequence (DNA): TGTGCCAGTAGTATTGAGGGGGGGCGCCTAGAGACCCAGTACTTC.

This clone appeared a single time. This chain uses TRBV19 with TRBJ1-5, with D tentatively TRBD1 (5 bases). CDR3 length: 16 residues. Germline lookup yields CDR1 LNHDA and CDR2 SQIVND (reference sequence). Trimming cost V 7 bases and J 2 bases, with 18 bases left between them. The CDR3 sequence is CASTPLGRWGNQPQHF. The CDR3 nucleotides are TGTGCCAGTACCCCCCTGGGGCGCTGGGGCAATCAGCCCCAGCATTTT.

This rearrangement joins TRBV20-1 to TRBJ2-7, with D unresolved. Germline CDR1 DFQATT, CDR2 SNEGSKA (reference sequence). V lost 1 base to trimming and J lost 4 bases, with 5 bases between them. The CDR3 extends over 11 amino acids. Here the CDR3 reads CSARAGYEQYF. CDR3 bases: TGCAGTGCTAGAGCCGGGTACGAGCAGTACTTC.

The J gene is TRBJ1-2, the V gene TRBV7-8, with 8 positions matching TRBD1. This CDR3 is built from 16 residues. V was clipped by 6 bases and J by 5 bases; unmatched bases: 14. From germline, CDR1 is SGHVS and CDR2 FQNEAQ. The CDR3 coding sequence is TGTGCCAGCAGTTCAAGGAGGGGCGGGACAGGTTATGGCTACACCTTC. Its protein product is CASSSRRGGTGYGYTF. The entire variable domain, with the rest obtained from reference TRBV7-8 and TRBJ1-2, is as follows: GAGVSQSPRYKVAKRGQDVALRCDPISGHVSLFWYQQALGQGPEFLTYFQNEAQLDKSGLPSDRFFAERPEGSVSTLKIQRTQQEDSAVYLCASSSRRGGTGYGYTFGSGTRLTVV.

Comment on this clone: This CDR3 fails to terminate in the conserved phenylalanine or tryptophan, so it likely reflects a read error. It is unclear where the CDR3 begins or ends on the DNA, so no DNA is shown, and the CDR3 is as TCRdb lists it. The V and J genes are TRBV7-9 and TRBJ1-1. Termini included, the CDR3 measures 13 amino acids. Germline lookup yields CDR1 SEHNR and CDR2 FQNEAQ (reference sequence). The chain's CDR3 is CASSSRRGAAVEI.

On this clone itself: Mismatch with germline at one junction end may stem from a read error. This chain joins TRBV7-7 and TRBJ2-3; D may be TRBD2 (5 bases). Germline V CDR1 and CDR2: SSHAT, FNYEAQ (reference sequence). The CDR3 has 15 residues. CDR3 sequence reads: CASSLDGVAGGTQYF. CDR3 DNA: TGTGCTAGCAGCTTAGACGGGGTGGCAGGCGGTACGCAGTATTTT.

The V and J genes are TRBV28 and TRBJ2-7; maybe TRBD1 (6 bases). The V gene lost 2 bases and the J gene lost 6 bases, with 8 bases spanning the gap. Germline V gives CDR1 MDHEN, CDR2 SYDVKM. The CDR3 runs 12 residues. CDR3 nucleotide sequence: TGTGCCAGCAGTTTACAGGGGCGCGAGCAGTACTTC. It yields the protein CASSLQGREQYF.

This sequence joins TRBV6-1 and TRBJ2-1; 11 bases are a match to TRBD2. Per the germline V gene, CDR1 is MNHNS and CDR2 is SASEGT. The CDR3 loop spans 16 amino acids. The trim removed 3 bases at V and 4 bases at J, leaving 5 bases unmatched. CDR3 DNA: TGTGCCAGCAGTGAGAAACTAGCGGGAGTATACAATGAGCAGTTCTTC. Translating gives CASSEKLAGVYNEQFF.